This entry lists 21 T cell receptor gamma chains sequenced from one sample in a study of gamma-delta chains in newborns, infants, children. TCRdb processed the reads again with the CATT caller. The table lists 800 to 950 gamma-chain clones, roughly 45% of them singletons, with about 21% in the top ten. The sequencing sample was made of blood. The receptors were gathered from a child who was a newborn, infant or young child, either healthy, febrile or measles-vaccinated (not recorded which).

Of note for this clone: A clone one base away is much larger, so this may be a read error. The chain has TRGV3 and TRGJ1 or TRGJ2. The J gene, missing from TCRdb, was assigned here through DNA to germline matching. V shed 2 bases, J shed 5 bases, and the junction held 3 bases outside the gene matches. The CDR3 consists of 12 residues. CDR1 and CDR2 from the germline V gene are VTNTFY and YDVSTARD (reference sequence). This CDR3 reads CATWDNDYKKLF. The CDR3, as DNA: TGTGCCACCTGGGACAACGATTATAAGAAACTCTTT.

Points on this clone: This may be a read error: a much more frequent sequence differs by one nucleotide. The V gene corresponds to TRGV9; no J gene was called. CDR3 size: 14 residues. The germline V gene has CDR1 GITISATS and CDR2 ISYDGTV (reference sequence). CDR3 DNA sequence: TGTGCCTTGTGGGAGGGGGGCCATGAGGATAAGAGACTCTTT. This codes for CALWEGGHEDKRLF.

As concerns this clone: A read error may be the cause here, since a much bigger clone is one base away. The chain employs TRGV9 and TRGJP. No J gene was available from TCRdb, and it was assigned here by a germline match of the DNA. The CDR3 consists of 14 residues. The germline gives CDR1 GITISATS, CDR2 ISYDGTV (reference sequence). Germline trimming cut 2 bases from V and 9 bases from J; bases unmatched to any gene: 1. The CDR3 spells CALWEALGKKIKVF. The CDR3 region has the DNA TGTGCCTTGTGGGAGGCGTTGGGCAAAAAAATCAAGGTATTT.

Comment on this clone: This may come from a read error, since a much larger clone is one base off. This sample also contains other DNA sequences that code for the same CDR3. The V gene was identified as TRGV8, while no J gene was called. CDR1 is VENAVY, CDR2 YDSYNSRV, per germline. CDR3 length equals 11 residues. CDR3 sequence reads: CATWERVKKLF. CDR3 in DNA: TGTGCCACCTGGGAACGGGTGAAGAAACTCTTC.

This clone rates as large. The same CDR3 also results from other DNA sequences found in this sample. V and J are TRGV2 and TRGJ1 or TRGJ2. Matching the DNA to germline supplied the J gene, which TCRdb does not give. CDR3 length: 17 amino acids. V was clipped by 0 bases and J by 3 bases; unmatched bases: 14. The V gene's germline CDR1 is EGSNGY and CDR2 YDSYNSKV. The CDR3 coding sequence is TGTGCCACCTGGGACGGGCCGGAGTTTCCTTTTTATTATAAGAAACTCTTT. This encodes CATWDGPEFPFYYKKLF.

By sample share, this clone is large. The CDR3: CATWAPRFKKLF. As DNA, the CDR3 is TGTGCCACCTGGGCCCCGCGTTTTAAGAAACTCTTT. The rearrangement links TRGV3 to TRGJ1 or TRGJ2. No J gene is reported in TCRdb; it was inferred here by comparing the DNA with germline. V dropped 5 bases and J dropped 9; count of bases not matched to a gene: 10. Germline assignment: CDR1 VTNTFY and CDR2 YDVSTARD (reference sequence). The CDR3 consists of 12 residues.

Relative to its sample, this clone is large. The genes are TRGV9 and TRGJ1 or TRGJ2. The CDR3 totals 13 residues. The ends lost 0 bases at V and 8 bases at J; junction bases unmatched: 7. CDR1 GITISATS and CDR2 ISYDGTV come from the germline V gene (reference sequence). CDR3 coding DNA: TGTGCCTTGTGGGAGGTGGCCCACGATAAGAAACTCTTT. It codes for CALWEVAHDKKLF.

This clone was seen a single time. This chain uses TRGV5 with TRGJ1 or TRGJ2. TCRdb supplies no J gene; here it was assigned by aligning the nucleotide sequence to germline. The V gene end was trimmed by 3 bases and the J gene end by 2 bases; junction bases not matched to a gene: 7. The germline CDR1 and CDR2 sequences are VINAFY and YDVSNSKD. The CDR3 extends over 14 amino acids. CDR3 residues: CATWDEQDYYKKLF. CDR3 DNA: TGTGCCACCTGGGACGAGCAGGATTATTATAAGAAACTCTTT.

The J gene is TRGJP, the V gene TRGV9. The J gene comes from matching the DNA to germline here; TCRdb lacks it. Losses at the gene ends were 3 bases for V and 4 bases for J; bases not matched to a gene: 9. Germline V gives CDR1 GITISATS, CDR2 ISYDGTV (reference sequence). CDR3 length: 18 amino acids. The CDR3 DNA sequence: TGTGCCTTGTGGGAGCCGAGACTACAAGAGTTGGGCAAAAAAATCAAGGTATTT. Residues: CALWEPRLQELGKKIKVF.

This clone was seen a few times. The chain combines TRGV9 with TRGJP. Matching the DNA to germline supplied the J gene, which TCRdb does not give. CDR3 size: 17 residues. Germline V gene data show CDR1 as GITISATS and CDR2 as ISYDGTV (reference sequence). V shed 1 base, J shed 4 bases, and the junction held 4 bases outside the gene matches. The CDR3 region is CALWEVQQELGKKIKVF. The CDR3 DNA is TGTGCCTTGTGGGAGGTTCAACAAGAGTTGGGCAAAAAAATCAAGGTATTT.

Of note for this clone: Since a much larger clone is just one base distant, this may be a read error. The V gene is uncalled and the J gene is TRGJ1 or TRGJ2. CDR3 length: 14 amino acids. The CDR3 nucleotides read TGTGCCACCTGGGACAGGCGAGGCTATTATAAGAAAATCTTT. Its translation: CATWDRRGYYKKIF.

The gene calls are TRGV4 and TRGJ1 or TRGJ2. Because TCRdb records no J gene, it was assigned here through a match of the DNA to germline. The CDR3 length is 13 residues. Germline V CDR1 and CDR2: EGSTGY, YDSYTSSV. J was trimmed by 0 bases and V by 5 bases; bases with no gene match: 4. The CDR3 spells CATWVPNYYKKLF. CDR3 DNA sequence: TGTGCCACCTGGGTCCCGAATTATTATAAGAAACTCTTT.

For this clone: A much bigger clone sits one base away, suggesting this may be a read error. V and J are TRGV9 and TRGJ1 or TRGJ2. The J gene, missing from TCRdb, was assigned here through DNA to germline matching. In germline, CDR1 is GITISATS, CDR2 ISYDGTV (reference sequence). With V trimmed by 3 bases and J by 3 bases, 5 bases remained unmatched. This CDR3 is built from 13 residues. The CDR3 loop is CALWESSYYKKLF. The CDR3 nucleotides are TGTGCCTTGTGGGAGTCGAGTTATTATAAGAAACTCTTT.

This clone rates as large (0.1 to 1%). V gene TRGV3 combines with J gene TRGJ1 or TRGJ2. In germline, CDR1 is VTNTFY, CDR2 YDVSTARD (reference sequence). This CDR3 region has 13 residues. V dropped 0 bases and J dropped 2; count of bases not matched to a gene: 1. In DNA form, the CDR3 reads TGTGCCACCTGGGACAGGCATTATTATAAGAAACTCTTT. It encodes CATWDRHYYKKLF.

This clone is categorized as large (0.1 to 1%). The rearrangement joins TRGV9 to TRGJP. The J gene was missing in TCRdb and was found by matching the end of the DNA to germline. V was clipped by 0 bases and J by 10 bases; unmatched bases: 3. Per the germline V gene, CDR1 is GITISATS and CDR2 is ISYDGTV (reference sequence). This CDR3 spans 15 amino acids. This chain's CDR3 is CALWEVQLGKKIKVF. DNA of the CDR3: TGTGCCTTGTGGGAGGTGCAATTGGGCAAAAAAATCAAGGTATTT.

This clone was observed a handful of times. Other DNA sequences from this sample encode an identical CDR3 as well. V usage is TRGV9 and J usage is TRGJP. Germline matching of the DNA provided the J gene here, since TCRdb leaves it blank. Unmatched junction bases numbered 6, after V lost 1 base and J lost 9 bases. The CDR3 loop spans 16 amino acids. The germline gives CDR1 GITISATS, CDR2 ISYDGTV (reference sequence). This CDR3 reads CALWEVRGLGKKIKVF. Written as DNA, the CDR3 is TGTGCCTTGTGGGAGGTACGGGGGTTGGGCAAAAAAATCAAGGTATTT.

This clone was seen only a few times. The sample holds other DNA sequences that translate to the same CDR3. The chain recombines TRGV4 with TRGJ1 or TRGJ2. In the absence of a J gene in TCRdb, the DNA was matched to germline to assign it here. After removal of 6 bases from V and 3 bases from J, the junction contained 14 bases not matched to a gene. Looked up from germline, CDR1 is EGSTGY and CDR2 is YDSYTSSV. CDR3 length equals 15 residues. CDR3 bases: TGTGCCACCTGGATGGGCAAATTTGGTTATTATAAGAAACTCTTT. Its protein product is CATWMGKFGYYKKLF.

This clone ranks as large. The chain is built from TRGV4 and TRGJ1 or TRGJ2. V was clipped by 3 bases and J by 5 bases; unmatched bases: 4. The CDR3 sequence is 12 residues long. Looked up from germline, CDR1 is EGSTGY and CDR2 is YDSYTSSV. Here the CDR3 DNA reads TGTGCCACCTGGGATCGAGATTATAAGAAACTCTTT. This translates into CATWDRDYKKLF.

Notes on this clone: With a much larger clone just one base away, this may be a read error. The rearrangement links TRGV8 to TRGJ1 or TRGJ2. As TCRdb names no J gene, one was assigned here on the basis of a DNA match to germline. The germline gives CDR1 VENAVY, CDR2 YDSYNSRV. The CDR3 is made up of 11 amino acids. CDR3 nucleotide sequence: TGTGCCGCCTGGGATACCGATAAGAAACTCTTT. Protein sequence: CAAWDTDKKLF.

The CDR3 protein is CALWEVRSLGKKIKVF. In DNA, the CDR3 is TGTGCCTTGTGGGAGGTGCGATCGTTGGGCAAAAAAATCAAGGTATTT. The rearrangement joins TRGV9 to TRGJP. No J segment appears in TCRdb, so it was assigned here by matching the sequence to germline. Trimming removed 0 bases from V and 9 bases from J; junction bases left unmatched: 5. Per germline, CDR1 GITISATS and CDR2 ISYDGTV (reference sequence). This CDR3 is 16 amino acids long.

The chain employs TRGV9 and TRGJP. The J gene was missing in TCRdb and was found by matching the end of the DNA to germline. With V trimmed by 6 bases and J by 4 bases, 6 bases remained unmatched. The CDR3 extends over 16 amino acids. Germline V CDR1 and CDR2: GITISATS, ISYDGTV (reference sequence). CDR3 in DNA: TGTGCCTTGTGGATAACACAAGAGTTGGGCAAAAAAATCAAGGTATTT. Translation gives CALWITQELGKKIKVF.